These 28 T cell receptor beta chains came from one sample sequenced in a study of blood T cell repertoires in COVID-19 (dated by TCRdb to 2018 to 2021). Library preparation employed the immunoSEQ multiplex PCR assay. TCRdb took over this immuneACCESS table, retaining in-frame rearrangements with V and J assigned. Such tables are incomplete; in checked studies, under half of the missing clones stem from an unresolved V gene, and the remainder is unexplained. This sample lists some 160,000 clones; around 77% were detected once. Approximately 7% of the sample is in the top ten clones. Input material: peripheral blood. The receptors were gathered from a man between 65 and 85 years old with active or convalescent COVID-19.

The V call is TRBV6-2 or TRBV6-3, the J call TRBJ1-2; D perhaps matches TRBD1 (5 bases). There are 14 residues in the CDR3. Trimming stripped 6 bases from V and 4 bases from J, with 15 bases between. The germline V gene encodes CDR1 MNHEY and CDR2 SVGEGT. CDR3 loop: CASSPAGTPYGYTF. The CDR3 DNA follows: TGTGCCAGCAGCCCCGCGGGGACCCCCTATGGCTACACCTTC.

The rearrangement joins TRBV6-5 to TRBJ2-3, with 8 bases matching TRBD2. V lost 4 bases and J lost 7; bases outside the gene matches: 13. Germline CDR1 MNHEY, CDR2 SVGAGI. The length of the CDR3 is 16 residues. CDR3 sequence reads: CASSSFSGGPINTQYF. CDR3 in DNA: TGTGCCAGCAGTTCCTTCTCGGGAGGGCCCATAAATACGCAGTATTTT.

The chain carries TRBV2 and TRBJ1-6; 7 bases fit TRBD1. This CDR3 comprises 14 residues. CDR1 is SNHLY and CDR2 is FYNNEI in the germline V gene. The V gene end was trimmed by 4 bases and the J gene end by 8 bases; junction bases not matched to a gene: 5. The CDR3 coding sequence is TGTGCCAGCAGTGGAGACAGGGTGGATTCACCCCTCCACTTT. Translating gives CASSGDRVDSPLHF.

On this clone itself: The same CDR3 also results from other DNA sequences found in this sample. This chain joins TRBV6-5 and TRBJ1-1, with TRBD1 as a possible D gene (6 bases). The V gene's germline CDR1 is MNHEY and CDR2 SVGAGI. The CDR3 covers 12 residues. Trimming pared 6 bases from V and 1 base from J, leaving 6 bases between. CDR3 residues: CASRDRNTEAFF. The DNA of the CDR3 is TGTGCCAGCAGGGACAGGAACACTGAAGCTTTCTTT.

This chain connects TRBV30 to TRBJ1-2; 7 bases match TRBD1. J gave up 1 base and V 4 bases, and 3 bases lay outside the gene matches. Germline CDR1 reads GTSNPN; CDR2 reads SVGIG (reference sequence). CDR3 size: 13 residues. CDR3 coding DNA: TGTGCCTGGACGACAGGGCTTAACTATGGCTACACCTTC. Residues: CAWTTGLNYGYTF.

The CDR3 DNA reads as TGTGCCAGCTCACCAACGGGGAGCTCTGGAAACACCATATATTTT. Translation gives CASSPTGSSGNTIYF. The rearrangement links TRBV18 to TRBJ1-3; no reliable D call. This CDR3 spans 15 amino acids. In germline, CDR1 is KGHSH, CDR2 LQKENI. V lost 2 bases to trimming and J lost 0 bases, with 8 bases between them.

This chain links TRBV29-1 with TRBJ1-1, with 7 bases identical to TRBD1. This CDR3 comprises 13 residues. Germline lookup yields CDR1 SQVTM and CDR2 ANQGSEA. The V gene end was trimmed by 6 bases and the J gene end by 3 bases; junction bases not matched to a gene: 7. CDR3 protein: CSVSNRGDTEAFF. The CDR3 DNA sequence: TGCAGCGTCTCAAACAGGGGCGACACTGAAGCTTTCTTT.

The rearrangement links TRBV18 to TRBJ1-4; possible D gene TRBD1, 5 bases. CDR3 length: 16 amino acids. Germline V gene lookup returns CDR1 KGHSH and CDR2 LQKENI. Between the trimmed V and J ends, which lost 3 bases and 0 bases, there was a span of 11 bases. CDR3: CASSPEQATTNEKLFF. In nucleotides, the CDR3 is TGTGCCAGCTCACCCGAACAGGCGACAACTAATGAAAAACTGTTTTTT.

V usage is TRBV4-1 and J usage is TRBJ1-6, with D tentatively TRBD1 (6 bases). Germline CDR1 is MGHRA and CDR2 is YSYEKL. The CDR3 has 16 residues. The V end lost 0 bases, the J end lost 8 bases, and 14 bases lay between the germline ends. DNA for the CDR3: TGCGCCAGCAGCCAAGATAGTCAGGGGACCTATTCACCCCTCCACTTT. Translating it yields CASSQDSQGTYSPLHF.

The J gene is TRBJ2-1, the V gene TRBV27, with a possible D match to TRBD2 (6 bases). V dropped 3 bases and J dropped 3 bases, with 15 bases sitting between them. The CDR3 totals 16 residues. Per the germline V gene, CDR1 is MNHEY and CDR2 is SMNVEV (reference sequence). In DNA, the CDR3 is TGTGCCAGCAGTTTGGAGGGTTTTTCGATCTACAATGAGCAGTTCTTC. It translates to CASSLEGFSIYNEQFF.

This clone came up once. The chain carries TRBV3-1 (or the pseudogene TRBV3-2) and TRBJ1-1; 7 nucleotides agree with TRBD1. Germline CDR1 reads LGHDT; CDR2 reads YNNKEL (reference sequence). The CDR3 runs to 14 residues. With V trimmed by 1 base and J by 8 bases, 7 bases remained unmatched. CDR3 DNA: TGTGCCAGCAGCCAAGCTCCGACAGGGAGGGAAGCTTTCTTT. Amino acids: CASSQAPTGREAFF.

V usage is TRBV3-1 (or the pseudogene TRBV3-2) and J usage is TRBJ2-2, with D maybe TRBD2 (5 bases). The CDR3 loop spans 12 amino acids. Germline CDR1 is LGHDT and CDR2 is YNNKEL (reference sequence). V lost 3 bases to trimming and J lost 8 bases, with 7 bases between them. The DNA for the CDR3 is TGTGCCAGCAGCCAGGGAGTAGGGGAGCTGTTTTTT. Its translation is CASSQGVGELFF.

The rearrangement uses TRBV6-5 and TRBJ1-5; 8 nucleotides match TRBD1. This CDR3 contains 15 residues. CDR1 MNHEY and CDR2 SVGAGI come from the germline V gene. V was clipped by 2 bases and J by 2 bases; unmatched bases: 2. The CDR3 sequence: CASSYPTGGNQPQHF. The CDR3 DNA sequence: TGTGCCAGCAGTTACCCGACAGGGGGCAATCAGCCCCAGCATTTT.

This clone has more than one count but fewer than ten. The V and J genes are TRBV12-3 or TRBV12-4 and TRBJ1-1; D perhaps matches TRBD1 (6 bases). This CDR3 comprises 12 residues. Trimming stripped 6 bases from V and 10 bases from J, with 15 bases between. This chain's CDR3 is CASSYNRERAFF. DNA for the CDR3: TGTGCCAGCAGCTATAACAGGGAGAGAGCTTTCTTT.

The V call is TRBV3-1 (or the pseudogene TRBV3-2), the J call TRBJ2-5, with 13 bases that match TRBD2. The germline CDR1 and CDR2 sequences are LGHDT and YNNKEL (reference sequence). This CDR3 has 16 residues. V lost 3 bases, J lost 5 bases, and 6 bases stayed unmatched. The CDR3 is CASSQRTSGGRETQYF. For the CDR3, the DNA is TGTGCCAGCAGCCAGAGGACTAGCGGGGGCCGGGAGACCCAGTACTTC.

This chain connects TRBV25-1 to TRBJ2-7; TRBD1 is a possible D gene (6 bases). CDR3 length equals 14 residues. The germline V gene has CDR1 MGHDK and CDR2 SYGVNS. V lost 6 bases and J 0 bases, leaving 12 bases between the germline ends. CDR3 nucleotide sequence: TGTGCCAGCAGCGGGTCACAGGGCTCCTACGAGCAGTACTTC. Encoded protein: CASSGSQGSYEQYF.

This chain uses TRBV7-6 with TRBJ2-1, with 9 bases aligning to TRBD2. V was pared by 1 base and J by 7 bases, with 5 bases of the junction left unmatched. The CDR3 has 15 residues. Per germline, CDR1 SGHVS and CDR2 FNYEAQ. This chain's CDR3 is CASSLGASGINEQFF. The CDR3, as DNA: TGTGCCAGCAGCTTAGGTGCTAGCGGGATTAATGAGCAGTTCTTC. Drawing the rest from reference TRBV7-6 and TRBJ2-1, the complete variable domain is GAGVSQSPRYKVTKRGQDVALRCDPISGHVSLYWYRQALGQGPEFLTYFNYEAQQDKSGLPNDRFSAERPEGSISTLTIQRTEQRDSAMYRCASSLGASGINEQFFGPGTRLTVL.

The rearrangement links TRBV19 to TRBJ2-3; 9 positions agree with TRBD1. In germline, CDR1 is LNHDA, CDR2 SQIVND (reference sequence). The V gene end was trimmed by 2 bases and the J gene end by 5 bases; junction bases not matched to a gene: 8. The CDR3 totals 16 residues. In DNA, the CDR3 is TGTGCCAGTAGTATAACAACGGGACAGGGATTAGATACGCAGTATTTT. It translates to CASSITTGQGLDTQYF. Full variable domain (missing parts from reference TRBV19 and TRBJ2-3): DGGITQSPKYLFRKEGQNVTLSCEQNLNHDAMYWYRQDPGQGLRLIYYSQIVNDFQKGDIAEGYSVSREKKESFPLTVTSAQKNPTAFYLCASSITTGQGLDTQYFGPGTRLTVL.

V gene TRBV9 combines with J gene TRBJ1-2; 8 nucleotides agree with TRBD1. The junction had 8 bases not matched to a gene; V was cut back by 0 bases and J by 4 bases. The germline CDR1 and CDR2 sequences are SGDLS and YYNGEE. The CDR3 length is 16 residues. The CDR3 reads CASSVGEQGAFYGYTF. In DNA, the CDR3 is TGTGCCAGCAGCGTAGGGGAGCAGGGGGCATTCTATGGCTACACCTTC.

The chain combines TRBV24-1 with TRBJ1-1; D is unclear. The CDR3 loop spans 17 amino acids. CDR1 KGHDR and CDR2 SFDVKD come from the germline V gene. Trimming took 1 base from V and 3 from J, leaving 17 bases between them. CDR3 sequence: CATSDFPVLLRDTEAFF. As DNA, the CDR3 is TGTGCCACCAGTGATTTTCCCGTCCTTTTGCGGGACACTGAAGCTTTCTTT.

This clone was observed a handful of times. The rearrangement joins TRBV2 to TRBJ1-2, with D unresolved. Between the trimmed V and J ends, which lost 2 bases and 7 bases, there was a span of 8 bases. The CDR3 spans 12 residues. CDR1 is SNHLY, CDR2 FYNNEI, per germline. This CDR3 is CASSERRAGYTF. CDR3 coding DNA: TGTGCCAGCAGTGAACGGAGGGCTGGCTACACCTTC.

This clone was observed many times. The gene calls are TRBV2 and TRBJ1-2, with TRBD1 identical over 9 bases. Germline V gene sequence: CDR1 SNHLY, CDR2 FYNNEI. The V and J ends lost 8 bases and 5 bases, in that order; junction bases with no gene match: 3. The length of the CDR3 is 12 residues. CDR3 in amino acids: CASGGTGYGYTF. The CDR3 DNA reads TGTGCCAGCGGAGGGACAGGGTATGGCTACACCTTC.

To note about this clone: Sequence at one end of the junction differs from germline and may be a read error. The chain joins TRBV5-1 to TRBJ2-1, with D unresolved. The CDR3 runs 11 residues. The V gene's germline CDR1 is SGHRS and CDR2 YFSETQ. The CDR3 loop reads CASSSFNEQFF. The CDR3 nucleotides read TGCGCCAGCAGCTCCTTCAATGAGCAGTTCTTC. The whole variable domain, remainder taken from reference TRBV5-1 and TRBJ2-1, is KAGVTQTPRYLIKTRGQQVTLSCSPISGHRSVSWYQQTPGQGLQFLFEYFSETQRNKGNFPGRFSGRQFSNSRSEMNVSTLELGDSALYLCASSSFNEQFFGPGTRLTVL.

The rearrangement uses TRBV19 and TRBJ1-5, with a tentative D call TRBD1 (5 bases). The germline V gene has CDR1 LNHDA and CDR2 SQIVND (reference sequence). The CDR3 runs 15 residues. V lost 7 bases, J lost 6 bases, and 19 bases lay in between. In DNA form, the CDR3 reads TGTGCCAGTACCTCGAGCAGGGTTGAGAGTCAGCCCCAGCATTTT. Its translation: CASTSSRVESQPQHF.

With respect to this clone: Other DNA sequences in the sample encode the same CDR3. The chain employs TRBV3-1 (or the pseudogene TRBV3-2) and TRBJ2-7, with D maybe TRBD2 (6 bases). The CDR3 covers 13 residues. Trimming shortened V by 2 bases and J by 3 bases, and 8 bases separated the two germline ends. The V gene's germline CDR1 is LGHDT and CDR2 YNNKEL (reference sequence). In DNA form, the CDR3 reads TGTGCCAGCAGCCAATCCGGGGGCTACGAGCAGTACTTC. Translating it yields CASSQSGGYEQYF.

Many counts were recorded for this clone. This sample includes further DNA sequences coding for the same CDR3. The chain combines TRBV30 with TRBJ1-3; no reliable D call. V was cut by 3 bases and J by 3 bases, with 6 bases left in between. CDR3 length equals 12 residues. Germline CDR1 and CDR2: GTSNPN and SVGIG (reference sequence). The CDR3 loop reads CAWRLNGNTIYF. The DNA for the CDR3 is TGTGCCTGGAGACTTAATGGAAACACCATATATTTT. Full variable domain (missing parts from reference TRBV30 and TRBJ1-3): SQTIHQWPATLVQPVGSPLSLECTVEGTSNPNLYWYRQAAGRGLQLLFYSVGIGQISSEVPQNLSASRPQDRQFILSSKKLLLSDSGFYLCAWRLNGNTIYFGEGSWLTVV.

The chain combines TRBV28 with TRBJ1-6, with TRBD1 as a possible D gene (6 bases). Germline lookup yields CDR1 MDHEN and CDR2 SYDVKM. The CDR3 contains 13 residues. Trimming took off 7 bases at V and 3 bases at J, with 7 bases between the two ends. The CDR3 bases are TGTGCCAGCAAGACAGGCTATAATTCACCCCTCCACTTT. This codes for CASKTGYNSPLHF.

This clone was detected a few times. The DNA of the CDR3 is TGTGCCAGTAGTAATACAGGGGGTGAAAAACTGTTTTTT. Translated: CASSNTGGEKLFF. The rearrangement links TRBV19 to TRBJ1-4; TRBD1 matches 8 bases. The CDR3 extends over 13 amino acids. The junction had 2 bases not matched to a gene; V was cut back by 4 bases and J by 7 bases. The germline V gene has CDR1 LNHDA and CDR2 SQIVND (reference sequence). Using reference TRBV19 and TRBJ1-4 for the parts outside the CDR3, the full variable domain is DGGITQSPKYLFRKEGQNVTLSCEQNLNHDAMYWYRQDPGQGLRLIYYSQIVNDFQKGDIAEGYSVSREKKESFPLTVTSAQKNPTAFYLCASSNTGGEKLFFGSGTQLSVL.